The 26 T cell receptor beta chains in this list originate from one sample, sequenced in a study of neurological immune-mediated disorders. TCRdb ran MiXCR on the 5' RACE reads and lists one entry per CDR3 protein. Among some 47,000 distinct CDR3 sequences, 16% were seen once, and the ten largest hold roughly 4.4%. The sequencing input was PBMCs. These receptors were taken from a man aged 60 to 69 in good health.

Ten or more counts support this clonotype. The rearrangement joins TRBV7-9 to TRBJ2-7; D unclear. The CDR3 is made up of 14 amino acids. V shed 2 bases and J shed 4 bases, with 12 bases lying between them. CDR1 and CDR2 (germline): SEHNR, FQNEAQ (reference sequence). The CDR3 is CASSLTKPFYEQYF. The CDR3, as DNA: TGTGCCAGCAGCTTAACCAAACCATTTTACGAGCAGTACTTC.

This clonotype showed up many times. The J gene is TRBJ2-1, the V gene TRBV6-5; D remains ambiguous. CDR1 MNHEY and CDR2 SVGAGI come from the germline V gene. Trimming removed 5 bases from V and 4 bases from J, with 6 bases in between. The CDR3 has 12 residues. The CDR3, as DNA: TGTGCCAGCAGTAACCCTTACAATGAGCAGTTCTTC. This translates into CASSNPYNEQFF.

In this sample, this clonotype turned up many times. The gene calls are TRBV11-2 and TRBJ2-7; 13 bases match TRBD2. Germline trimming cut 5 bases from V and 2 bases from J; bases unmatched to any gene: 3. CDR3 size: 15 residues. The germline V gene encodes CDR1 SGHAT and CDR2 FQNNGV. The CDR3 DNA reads TGTGCCAGCAGCCCCGGACTAGCGGGAGCCTACGAGCAGTACTTC. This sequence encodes CASSPGLAGAYEQYF. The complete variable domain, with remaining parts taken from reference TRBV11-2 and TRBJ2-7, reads EAGVAQSPRYKIIEKRQSVAFWCNPISGHATLYWYQQILGQGPKLLIQFQNNGVVDDSQLPKDRFSAERLKGVDSTLKIQPAKLEDSAVYLCASSPGLAGAYEQYFGPGTRLTVT.

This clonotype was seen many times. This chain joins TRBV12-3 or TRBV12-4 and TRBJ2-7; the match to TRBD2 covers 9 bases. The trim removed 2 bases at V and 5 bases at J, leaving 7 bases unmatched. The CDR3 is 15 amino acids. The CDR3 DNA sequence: TGTGCCAGCAGTTTACAGGCGGGAGGGCCCCACGAGCAGTACTTC. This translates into CASSLQAGGPHEQYF.

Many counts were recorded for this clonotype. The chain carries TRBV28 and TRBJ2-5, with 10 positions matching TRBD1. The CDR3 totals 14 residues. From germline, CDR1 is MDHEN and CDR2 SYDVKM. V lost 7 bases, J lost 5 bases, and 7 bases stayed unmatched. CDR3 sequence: CASNPTGGAETQYF. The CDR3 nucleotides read TGTGCCAGCAACCCGACAGGGGGCGCGGAGACCCAGTACTTC.

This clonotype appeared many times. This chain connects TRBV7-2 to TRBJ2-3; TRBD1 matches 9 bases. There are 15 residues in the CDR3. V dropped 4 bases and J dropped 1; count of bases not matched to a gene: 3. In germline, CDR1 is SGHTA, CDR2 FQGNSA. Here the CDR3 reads CASSSQGAGTDTQYF. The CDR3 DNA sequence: TGTGCCAGCAGCTCACAGGGGGCAGGCACAGATACGCAGTATTTT.

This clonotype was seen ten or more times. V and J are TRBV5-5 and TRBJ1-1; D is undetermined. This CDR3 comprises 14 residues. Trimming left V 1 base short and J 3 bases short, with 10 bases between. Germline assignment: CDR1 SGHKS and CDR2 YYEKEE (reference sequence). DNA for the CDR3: TGTGCCAGCAGCTTGTTTGGGGTTGACACTGAAGCTTTCTTT. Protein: CASSLFGVDTEAFF.

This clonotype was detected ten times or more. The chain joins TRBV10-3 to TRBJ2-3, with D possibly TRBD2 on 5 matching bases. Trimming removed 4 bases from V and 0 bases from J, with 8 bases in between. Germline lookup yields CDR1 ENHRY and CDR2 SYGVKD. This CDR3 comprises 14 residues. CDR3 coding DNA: TGTGCCATCAGTGGCGGGCAAAGCACAGATACGCAGTATTTT. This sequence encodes CAISGGQSTDTQYF.

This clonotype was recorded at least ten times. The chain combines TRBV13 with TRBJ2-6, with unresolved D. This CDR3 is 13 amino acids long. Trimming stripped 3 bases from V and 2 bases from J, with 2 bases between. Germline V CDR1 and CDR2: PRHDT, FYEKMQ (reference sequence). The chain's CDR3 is CASSFPGANVLTF. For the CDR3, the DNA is TGTGCCAGCAGCTTTCCTGGGGCCAACGTCCTGACTTTC.

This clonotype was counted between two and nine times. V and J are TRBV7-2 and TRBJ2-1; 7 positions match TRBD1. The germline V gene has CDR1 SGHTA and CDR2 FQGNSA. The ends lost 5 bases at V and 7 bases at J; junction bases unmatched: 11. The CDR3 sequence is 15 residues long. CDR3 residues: CASSPPLAGGNEQFF. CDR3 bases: TGTGCCAGCAGCCCACCGTTGGCAGGGGGAAATGAGCAGTTCTTC.

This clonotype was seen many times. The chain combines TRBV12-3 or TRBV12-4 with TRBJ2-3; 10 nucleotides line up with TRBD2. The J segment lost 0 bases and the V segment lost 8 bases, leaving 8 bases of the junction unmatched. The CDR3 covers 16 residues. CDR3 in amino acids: CASGLAGGRSTDTQYF. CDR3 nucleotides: TGTGCCAGCGGCTTAGCGGGAGGTAGAAGCACAGATACGCAGTATTTT.

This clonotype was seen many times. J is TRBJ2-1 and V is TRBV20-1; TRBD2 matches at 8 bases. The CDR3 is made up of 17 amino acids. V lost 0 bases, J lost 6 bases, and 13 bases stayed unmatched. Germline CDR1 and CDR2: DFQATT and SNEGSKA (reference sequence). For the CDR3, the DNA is TGCAGTGCTAGAGATGTTGAGGCGCGGGAGGTTAGCAATGAGCAGTTCTTC. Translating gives CSARDVEAREVSNEQFF.

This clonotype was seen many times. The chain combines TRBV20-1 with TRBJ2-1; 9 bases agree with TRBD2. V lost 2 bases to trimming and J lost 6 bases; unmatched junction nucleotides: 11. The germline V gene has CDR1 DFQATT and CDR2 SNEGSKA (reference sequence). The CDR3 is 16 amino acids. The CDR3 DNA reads TGCAGTGCTAGAATTCAGCGGGAGGTTCGGGTCAATGAGCAGTTCTTC. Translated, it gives CSARIQREVRVNEQFF.

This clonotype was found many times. CDR3 loop: CASSPGDRGNIQYF. In DNA, the CDR3 is TGCGCCAGCAGCCCGGGAGACAGGGGGAACATTCAGTACTTC. The chain recombines TRBV5-1 with TRBJ2-4, with 9 bases matching TRBD1. Looked up from germline, CDR1 is SGHRS and CDR2 is YFSETQ. The CDR3 is 14 amino acids. Losses at the gene ends were 4 bases for V and 7 bases for J; bases not matched to a gene: 6.

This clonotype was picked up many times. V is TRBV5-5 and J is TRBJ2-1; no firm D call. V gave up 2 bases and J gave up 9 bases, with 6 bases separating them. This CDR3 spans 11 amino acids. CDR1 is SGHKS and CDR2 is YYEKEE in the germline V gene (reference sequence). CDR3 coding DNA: TGTGCCAGCAGCTTCATTGGTGAGCAGTTCTTC. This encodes CASSFIGEQFF.

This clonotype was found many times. The CDR3 here is CSARGISGGITDTQYF. The CDR3 DNA follows: TGCAGTGCTAGAGGGATTAGCGGGGGGATCACAGATACGCAGTATTTT. The chain has TRBV20-1 and TRBJ2-3; 10 bases map to TRBD2. With V trimmed by 1 base and J by 2 bases, 6 bases remained unmatched. This CDR3 region has 16 residues. Looked up from germline, CDR1 is DFQATT and CDR2 is SNEGSKA (reference sequence).

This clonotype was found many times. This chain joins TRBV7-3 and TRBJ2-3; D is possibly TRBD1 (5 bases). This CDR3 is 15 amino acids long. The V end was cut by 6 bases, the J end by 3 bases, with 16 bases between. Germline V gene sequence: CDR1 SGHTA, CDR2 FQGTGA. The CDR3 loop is CASSPEARGTDTQYF. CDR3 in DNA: TGTGCCAGCAGTCCAGAGGCAAGGGGAACAGATACGCAGTATTTT.

CDR3 protein: CATRVNTEAFF. The CDR3, as DNA: TGTGCCACCCGGGTGAACACTGAAGCTTTCTTT. The gene calls are TRBV28 and TRBJ1-1; unclear D gene. The V gene's germline CDR1 is MDHEN and CDR2 SYDVKM. The V end lost 10 bases, the J end lost 0 bases, and 6 bases lay between the germline ends. The CDR3 is 11 residues long.

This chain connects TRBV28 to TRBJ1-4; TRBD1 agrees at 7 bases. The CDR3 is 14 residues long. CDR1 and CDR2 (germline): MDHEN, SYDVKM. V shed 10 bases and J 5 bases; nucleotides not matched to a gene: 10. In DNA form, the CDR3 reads TGTGCCATCAGCCTTACAGGGGTCAATGAAAAACTGTTTTTT. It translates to CAISLTGVNEKLFF.

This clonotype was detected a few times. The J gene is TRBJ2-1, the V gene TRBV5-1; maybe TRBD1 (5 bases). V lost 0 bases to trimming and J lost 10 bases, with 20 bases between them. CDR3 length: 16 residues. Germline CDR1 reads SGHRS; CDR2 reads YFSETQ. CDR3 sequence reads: CASSLDPRTSFNEQFF. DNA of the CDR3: TGCGCCAGCAGCTTGGATCCCCGGACATCATTTAACGAGCAGTTCTTC. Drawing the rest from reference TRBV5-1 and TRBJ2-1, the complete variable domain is KAGVTQTPRYLIKTRGQQVTLSCSPISGHRSVSWYQQTPGQGLQFLFEYFSETQRNKGNFPGRFSGRQFSNSRSEMNVSTLELGDSALYLCASSLDPRTSFNEQFFGPGTRLTVL.

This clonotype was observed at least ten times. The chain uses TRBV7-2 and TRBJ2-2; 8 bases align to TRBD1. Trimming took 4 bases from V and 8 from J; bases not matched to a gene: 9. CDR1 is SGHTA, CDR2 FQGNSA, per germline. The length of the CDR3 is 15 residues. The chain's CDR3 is CASSWRGQVTGELFF. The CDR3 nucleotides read TGTGCCAGCAGCTGGAGGGGACAGGTGACGGGGGAGCTGTTTTTT.

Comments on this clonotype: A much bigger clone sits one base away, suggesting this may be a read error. The CDR3 region is CSARDRLAGGGEQIF. The CDR3 DNA sequence: TGCAGTGCTAGAGATCGACTAGCGGGAGGGGGCGAGCAGATCTTC. The chain is built from TRBV20-1 and TRBJ2-1, with TRBD2 matching 14 bases. Germline assignment: CDR1 DFQATT and CDR2 SNEGSKA (reference sequence). The CDR3 runs to 15 residues.

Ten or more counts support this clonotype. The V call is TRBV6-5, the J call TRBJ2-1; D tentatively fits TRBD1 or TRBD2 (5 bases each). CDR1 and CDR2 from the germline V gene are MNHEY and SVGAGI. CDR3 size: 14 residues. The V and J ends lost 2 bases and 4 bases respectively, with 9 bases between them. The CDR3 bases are TGTGCCAGCAGTTACGGGGGTCCGTACAATGAGCAGTTCTTC. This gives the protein CASSYGGPYNEQFF.

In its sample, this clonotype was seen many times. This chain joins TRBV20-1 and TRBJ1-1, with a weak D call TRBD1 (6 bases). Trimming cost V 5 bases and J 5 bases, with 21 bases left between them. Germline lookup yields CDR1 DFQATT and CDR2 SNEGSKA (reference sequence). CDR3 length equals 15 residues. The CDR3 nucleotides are TGCAGTGCTTCGGGCGGCAGGGGAGAGGGGACTGAAGCTTTCTTT. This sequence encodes CSASGGRGEGTEAFF.

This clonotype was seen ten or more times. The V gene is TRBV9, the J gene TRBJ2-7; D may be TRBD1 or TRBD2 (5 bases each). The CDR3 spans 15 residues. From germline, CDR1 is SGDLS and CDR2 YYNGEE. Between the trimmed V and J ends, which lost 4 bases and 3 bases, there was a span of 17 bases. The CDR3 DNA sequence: TGTGCCAGCAGCCTAAACCGGGACGGCCGCTACGAGCAGTACTTC. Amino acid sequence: CASSLNRDGRYEQYF. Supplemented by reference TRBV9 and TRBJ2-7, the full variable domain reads DSGVTQTPKHLITATGQRVTLRCSPRSGDLSVYWYQQSLDQGLQFLIQYYNGEERAKGNILERFSAQQFPDLHSELNLSSLELGDSALYFCASSLNRDGRYEQYFGPGTRLTVT.

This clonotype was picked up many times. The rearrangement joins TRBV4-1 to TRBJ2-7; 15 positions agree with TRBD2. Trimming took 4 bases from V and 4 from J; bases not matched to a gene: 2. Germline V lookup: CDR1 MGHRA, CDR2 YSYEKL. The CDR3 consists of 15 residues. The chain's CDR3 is CASSLGLAGGYEQYF. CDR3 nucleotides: TGCGCCAGCAGCCTGGGACTAGCGGGAGGATACGAGCAGTACTTC.